One and the same sample provided the 23 T cell receptor beta chains below, sequenced in a study of blood T cells in healthy people across ages (dated by TCRdb to between 2015 and 2016). The library was obtained by 5' RACE. Reads for this sample came from an Illumina HiSeq 2500. A second roughly 7 to 11 cycle PCR used a sample-barcoded 5' primer and a J-beta primer mix. TCRdb reanalyzed the raw reads on its own, using fastp at Q25 for trimming and MiXCR for clone calling, and kept in-frame beta chains. CDR3 protein duplicates are merged, each entry listing the most common genes and DNA. The sample table records 550,000 to 800,000 distinct CDR3 sequences; around a fifth of these occur just once. The ten largest account for roughly 3.6% of the sample. Sequenced: blood. The receptor set was obtained from a man between 65 and 85 years old in good health.

This clonotype has a handful of counts. The V and J genes are TRBV7-2 and TRBJ2-5, with D possibly TRBD1 on 5 matching bases. The J call may be wrong; the DNA end is better matched by TRBJ2-7. The CDR3 is 12 amino acids. The germline V gene has CDR1 SGHTA and CDR2 FQGNSA. In nucleotides, the CDR3 is TGTGCCAGCAACTCAACAGGCTACGAGCAGTACTTC. Translated, it gives CASNSTGYEQYF.

About this clonotype: One junction end disagrees with the germline gene, perhaps due to a read error. The gene calls are TRBV29-1 and TRBJ2-1; the D gene is possibly TRBD1 (6 bases). The CDR3 is 13 residues long. Germline values: CDR1 SQVTM, CDR2 ANQGSEA. The CDR3 spells CGVQHRDNNEQFF. In DNA, the CDR3 is TGCGGCGTTCAACACCGGGACAACAATGAGCAGTTCTTC.

In its sample, this clonotype was seen a few times. The rearrangement links TRBV6-5 to TRBJ1-3; D is possibly TRBD1 (5 bases). The germline V gene encodes CDR1 MNHEY and CDR2 SVGAGI. The CDR3 contains 14 residues. V lost 5 bases to trimming and J lost 3 bases, with 11 bases between them. CDR3 in DNA: TGTGCCAGCAGTGGGGGACCGTTTGGAAACACCATATATTTT. Translating it yields CASSGGPFGNTIYF.

In regard to this clonotype: A junction end diverges from the germline sequence, so it may reflect a read error. V and J are TRBV20-1 and TRBJ2-5; TRBD2 matches at 11 bases. The CDR3 is made up of 15 amino acids. Germline assignment: CDR1 DFQATT and CDR2 SNEGSKA (reference sequence). The CDR3 nucleotides are TGCAGTGCTAGAGGACTAGCGGGGCAGCAGGGTGAGCAGTCCTTC. Residues: CSARGLAGQQGEQSF.

This clonotype was detected only a few times. The genes are TRBV15 and TRBJ2-3; maybe TRBD1 (5 bases). CDR3 length equals 14 residues. In germline, CDR1 is LNHNV, CDR2 YYDKDF (reference sequence). Trimming pared 3 bases from V and 2 bases from J, leaving 9 bases between. The CDR3 DNA reads as TGTGCCACCAGCAGGGACACCTTCACAGATACGCAGTATTTT. Translation: CATSRDTFTDTQYF.

This rearrangement joins TRBV4-3 to TRBJ2-5; 8 positions agree with TRBD2. This CDR3 is built from 15 residues. After removal of 1 base from V and 5 bases from J, the junction contained 6 bases not matched to a gene. Germline assignment: CDR1 LGHNA and CDR2 YSLEER. The CDR3 region is CASSQAAGARETQYF. In nucleotides, the CDR3 is TGCGCCAGCAGCCAAGCAGCGGGAGCTAGGGAGACCCAGTACTTC.

There are a few counts of this clonotype. This chain uses TRBV20-1 with TRBJ1-1; the match to TRBD1 covers 7 bases. There are 11 residues in the CDR3. V was clipped by 6 bases and J by 5 bases; unmatched bases: 3. Germline CDR1 DFQATT, CDR2 SNEGSKA (reference sequence). CDR3 DNA: TGCAGTGCAAACAGGGGTACTGAAGCTTTCTTT. Encoded protein: CSANRGTEAFF.

The J gene is TRBJ2-5, the V gene TRBV5-6, with no clear D. Matching the DNA end better, TRBJ2-7 makes the J call doubtful. Looked up from germline, CDR1 is SGHDT and CDR2 is YYEEEE. CDR3 length equals 12 residues. DNA of the CDR3: TGTGCCAGCAGCCTGAAAACCTACGAGCAGTACTTC. Protein: CASSLKTYEQYF.

The J gene is TRBJ2-1, the V gene TRBV12-3 or TRBV12-4; 8 nucleotides agree with TRBD2. Trimming removed 6 bases from V and 4 bases from J; junction bases left unmatched: 8. The length of the CDR3 is 15 residues. CDR3 residues: CASSRTSQRYNEQFF. CDR3 sequence (DNA): TGTGCCAGCAGCCGGACTAGCCAACGATACAATGAGCAGTTCTTC.

This chain links TRBV15 with TRBJ2-5; TRBD2 matches 13 bases. With the DNA end fitting TRBJ2-1 better, the J assignment may be wrong. The CDR3 runs 17 residues. Looked up from germline, CDR1 is LNHNV and CDR2 is YYDKDF (reference sequence). CDR3 loop: CATSRTLGLAGENEQFF. Written as DNA, the CDR3 is TGTGCCACCAGCAGAACACTCGGACTAGCGGGAGAAAATGAGCAGTTCTTC.

This clonotype was detected only once. V usage is TRBV7-2 and J usage is TRBJ2-5; the D gene is possibly TRBD2 (6 bases). The CDR3 runs 20 residues. V lost 4 bases and J 6 bases, leaving 33 bases between the germline ends. Germline CDR1 is SGHTA and CDR2 is FQGNSA. CDR3 DNA: TGTGCCAGCAGCTCAACGGGGTTGACAGCCGGGACTTCCTCTACGAAGACCCAGTACTTC. This encodes CASSSTGLTAGTSSTKTQYF.

The sample holds a few counts of this clonotype. This rearrangement joins TRBV18 to TRBJ2-2; D not resolved. V dropped 0 bases and J dropped 11 bases, with 13 bases sitting between them. The CDR3 has 14 residues. Germline lookup yields CDR1 KGHSH and CDR2 LQKENI. CDR3 amino acids: CASSPPSASVELFF. The CDR3, as DNA: TGTGCCAGCTCACCACCGTCAGCATCGGTCGAGCTGTTTTTT.

In its sample, this clonotype was seen a few times. The genes are TRBV21-1 and TRBJ2-7. TRBV21-1 is deemed a pseudogene. This CDR3 spans 10 amino acids. CDR3 nucleotide sequence: TGTGCCAGAACTATGTACGAGCAGTACTTC. Its protein is CARTMYEQYF.

Turning to this clonotype: One end of the junction fails to match germline, which may point to a read error. Here the CDR3 DNA reads TGTGCCAGCAGCTACTCGACAGGGGGAGGCAATCAGCCCCAGCATTTT. Protein product: CASSYSTGGGNQPQHF. This sequence joins TRBV6-2 or TRBV6-3 and TRBJ1-5, with 9 bases fitting TRBD1. CDR1 and CDR2 (germline): MNHEY, SVGEGT. The CDR3 has 16 amino acids.

The rearrangement links TRBV6-5 to TRBJ2-3; D unresolved. Germline CDR1 reads MNHEY; CDR2 reads SVGAGI. CDR3 size: 15 residues. Trimming cost V 2 bases and J 2 bases, with 11 bases left between them. CDR3 in amino acids: CASSYPVSVTDTQYF. CDR3 DNA: TGTGCCAGCAGTTACCCAGTATCAGTCACAGATACGCAGTATTTT.

J is TRBJ2-6 and V is TRBV5-1, with 8 nucleotides matching TRBD1. The CDR3 runs 17 residues. The trim removed 3 bases at V and 2 bases at J, leaving 7 bases unmatched. Germline V CDR1 and CDR2: SGHRS, YFSETQ. The DNA of the CDR3 is TGCGCCAGCAGCTCAACAGGGGGTAGAACTGGGGCCAACGTCCTGACTTTC. Translation: CASSSTGGRTGANVLTF.

This clonotype has a handful of counts. Relative to the germline gene, one junction end is altered; a read error may explain this. This sequence joins TRBV5-1 and TRBJ2-1; no reliable D call. Germline V gene sequence: CDR1 SGHRS, CDR2 YFSETQ. The CDR3 contains 15 residues. CDR3 DNA: TGCGCCGGCAGCTTGGTTGCAAGCTCCTACAATGAGCAGTTCTTC. It is translated as CAGSLVASSYNEQFF. The whole variable domain, filled in from reference TRBV5-1 and TRBJ2-1, reads KAGVTQTPRYLIKTRGQQVTLSCSPISGHRSVSWYQQTPGQGLQFLFEYFSETQRNKGNFPGRFSGRQFSNSRSEMNVSTLELGDSALYLCAGSLVASSYNEQFFGPGTRLTVL.

This chain connects TRBV3-1 to TRBJ2-7; D is tentatively TRBD1 or TRBD2 (5 bases each). Trimming removed 3 bases from V and 9 bases from J, with 12 bases in between. The CDR3 loop spans 12 amino acids. Germline lookup yields CDR1 LGHDT and CDR2 YNNKEL (reference sequence). CDR3 protein: CASSQVDGGQYF. CDR3 in DNA: TGTGCCAGCAGCCAGGTGGATGGGGGGCAGTACTTC.

This clonotype was observed a few times. This chain joins TRBV7-9 and TRBJ2-4; 11 bases are a match to TRBD2. This CDR3 has 16 amino acids. Unmatched junction bases numbered 3, after V lost 4 bases and J lost 1 base. Germline lookup yields CDR1 SEHNR and CDR2 FQNEAQ (reference sequence). CDR3 DNA sequence: TGTGCCAGCAGCTCGTCTAGCGGGAGGGCCAAAAACATTCAGTACTTC. This encodes CASSSSSGRAKNIQYF.

There are a few counts of this clonotype. The rearrangement uses TRBV20-1 and TRBJ2-1, with TRBD2 identical over 7 bases. The CDR3 length is 13 residues. Germline V gene sequence: CDR1 DFQATT, CDR2 SNEGSKA (reference sequence). The junction had 7 bases not matched to a gene; V was cut back by 7 bases and J by 4 bases. The DNA for the CDR3 is TGCAGTGTCAAGCGGGAACAATACAATGAGCAGTTCTTC. Its translation is CSVKREQYNEQFF.

This chain links TRBV24-1 with TRBJ2-3, with 12 bases aligning to TRBD2. The CDR3 is made up of 19 amino acids. The germline V gene encodes CDR1 KGHDR and CDR2 SFDVKD. Losses at the gene ends were 0 bases for V and 3 bases for J; bases not matched to a gene: 9. The CDR3 DNA sequence: TGTGCCACCAGTGATTTGCCTAGCGGGAGGGCCGGGGAGACAGATACGCAGTATTTT. This codes for CATSDLPSGRAGETDTQYF.

The sample holds a few counts of this clonotype. The rearrangement uses TRBV5-1 and TRBJ2-2; 11 bases are shared with TRBD2. The CDR3 is 15 residues long. V shed 3 bases and J 5 bases; nucleotides not matched to a gene: 3. Germline loops: CDR1 SGHRS, CDR2 YFSETQ. CDR3 sequence (DNA): TGCGCCAGCAGCTCTAGCGGGAGGAGTACCGGGGAGCTGTTTTTT. It is translated as CASSSSGRSTGELFF.

This clonotype appeared a few times. This chain links TRBV20-1 with TRBJ1-2; maybe TRBD1 (6 bases). Germline CDR1 and CDR2: DFQATT and SNEGSKA (reference sequence). CDR3 length: 13 amino acids. The V and J ends lost 5 bases and 6 bases respectively, with 16 bases between them. As DNA, the CDR3 is TGCAGTGCTGAAACCGGGACACATCATGGCTACACCTTC. It yields the protein CSAETGTHHGYTF.